The rows below give T cell receptor beta chains drawn from one sample of a study of cytomegalovirus exposure and HLA in healthy donors. The protocol was immunoSEQ multiplex PCR, while the TCRdb copy is restricted to in-frame clones and leaves out a portion. The table includes 100,000 to 150,000 clones, about 9.2% detected once. The specimen sequenced was PBMCs. The receptors were sampled from a woman in her thirties or forties in good health and CMV-seropositive. Both conserved end residues are part of each CDR3. D genes are given only for firm matches. Not every row has a clone size; where given, it reads once, few, many or a size class.

>TRBV15|TRBD2|TRBJ2-5|NA
CATSGWASGDQETQYF
TGTGCCACCAGCGGGTGGGCTAGCGGGGACCAAGAGACCCAGTACTTC
>TRBV19|NA|TRBJ1-2|NA
CASSITGSYGYTF
TGTGCCAGTAGTATTACAGGCAGTTATGGCTACACCTTC
>TRBV19|NA|TRBJ2-5|few
CASSTLSNQETQYF
TGTGCCAGTAGTACCCTTTCTAACCAAGAGACCCAGTACTTC
>TRBV11-2|NA|TRBJ1-3|NA
CASSLTGASGNTIYF
TGTGCCAGCAGCCTGACAGGAGCGTCGGGAAACACCATATATTTT
>TRBV7-9|TRBD1|TRBJ1-2|NA
CASSSLTDRVYGYTF
TGTGCCAGCAGCTCCTTAACAGACAGGGTCTATGGCTACACCTTC
>TRBV7-3|TRBD2|TRBJ2-3|NA
CASSSGLAGGPSTDTQYF
TGTGCCAGCAGCTCCGGACTAGCGGGGGGACCAAGCACAGATACGCAGTATTTT
>TRBV19|NA|TRBJ2-2|few
CASSRGPGQTTGELFF
TGTGCCAGTAGTAGAGGACCGGGACAAACCACCGGGGAGCTGTTTTTT
>TRBV6-5|TRBD1|TRBJ1-2|few
CASSPGTGYGYGYTF
TGTGCCAGCAGTCCCGGGACAGGGTACGGCTATGGCTACACCTTC
>TRBV6-1|NA|TRBJ1-3|few
CASSDVGAPTDTIYF
TGTGCCAGCAGTGATGTTGGGGCGCCCACGGACACCATATATTTT
>TRBV5-4|TRBD1|TRBJ1-2|few
CASSPTGDYGYTF
TGTGCCAGCAGCCCTACAGGGGATTATGGCTACACCTTC
>TRBV6-1|NA|TRBJ1-2|NA
CASSPSGVPFYGYTF
TGTGCCAGCAGCCCATCGGGAGTTCCCTTCTATGGCTACACCTTC
>TRBV6-5|NA|TRBJ2-3|few
CASRRLASTDTQYF
TGTGCCAGCAGGCGGCTAGCGAGCACAGATACGCAGTATTTT
>TRBV19|NA|TRBJ1-1|NA
CASSSPNRITEAFF
TGTGCCAGTAGTAGTCCCAACAGGATCACTGAAGCTTTCTTT
>TRBV6-6|NA|TRBJ2-1|few
CASSSGGGPYNEQFF
TGTGCCAGCAGTTCTGGGGGGGGGCCCTACAATGAGCAGTTCTTC
>TRBV7-2|NA|TRBJ2-3|NA
CASSPDSSPLADTQYF
TGTGCCAGCTCACCGGACTCGAGCCCTTTGGCAGATACGCAGTATTTT
>TRBV11-3|NA|TRBJ1-4|many
CASSLGASDRFNEKLFF
TGTGCCAGCAGCTTAGGCGCATCGGACAGATTTAATGAAAAACTGTTTTTT
>TRBV27|TRBD2|TRBJ2-5|NA
CASSSWGSGGGETQYF
TGTGCCAGCAGTTCCTGGGGTAGCGGGGGGGGAGAGACCCAGTACTTC
>TRBV2|TRBD1|TRBJ1-5|NA
CASSRSAGGIQPQHF
TGTGCCAGCAGCCGGAGCGCAGGGGGGATCCAGCCCCAGCATTTT
>TRBV19|NA|TRBJ1-1|NA
CASSIQGTLNTEAFF
TGTGCCAGTAGTATCCAGGGAACTCTGAACACTGAAGCTTTCTTT
>TRBV9|TRBD1|TRBJ2-2|few
CASSLTGVGLGELFF
TGTGCCAGCAGCCTGACAGGGGTTGGGTTGGGGGAGCTGTTTTTT
>TRBV9|TRBD2|TRBJ2-3|few
CASSPRGDLTDTQYF
TGTGCCAGCAGCCCTCGGGGGGACCTAACAGATACGCAGTATTTT
>TRBV10-2|TRBD1|TRBJ1-1|few
CASSERGSGGYNTEAFF
TGCGCCAGCAGTGAGAGGGGATCAGGGGGCTATAACACTGAAGCTTTCTTT
>TRBV7-9|TRBD2|TRBJ2-5|few
CASSSQRGAPETQYF
TGTGCCAGCAGCTCCCAGCGGGGGGCCCCCGAGACCCAGTACTTC
>TRBV5-8|NA|TRBJ1-2|few
CASSLGGSPDFGGYTF
TGTGCCAGCAGCTTGGGGGGCAGCCCCGACTTTGGTGGCTACACCTTC
>TRBV5-1|NA|TRBJ1-4|NA
CASSFEKKNEKLFF
TGCGCCAGCAGCTTCGAGAAGAAAAATGAAAAACTGTTTTTT
>TRBV14|NA|TRBJ2-3|NA
CASSQTREADTQYF
TGTGCCAGCAGCCAGACTAGAGAAGCAGATACGCAGTATTTT